This TCR beta chain is drawn from a study of PD-1 blockade in classical Hodgkin lymphoma. Sequenced by immunoSEQ multiplex PCR; TCRdb stores in-frame clones only, minus some. The sample comprises about 93,000 clones, 78% of which are singletons, and roughly 9.4% rests with the top ten. On this clone: Its specificity is unknown.

The time point is: cycle 4 day 1 (C4D1), after 6 weeks of nivolumab. The patients all showed relapse after autologous stem cell transplantation, while their brentuximab vedotin exposure varied. Best responses fell into complete response, partial response or progressive disease. The CDR3 extends over 12 amino acids. Germline CDR1 is MNHEY and CDR2 is SMNVEV (reference sequence). V was clipped by 8 bases and J by 4 bases, with 12 bases between them. Findings and caveats of the study: In CD4+ cells, TCR diversity went up significantly by C4D1, but in CD8+ cells it did not. It was reported that newly diagnosed patients had less baseline TCR diversity than healthy donors.

The sequence was collected from a human donor with classical Hodgkin lymphoma. The material sequenced was peripheral blood mononuclear cells (PBMCs), taken before the fourth cycle of nivolumab. This chain uses TRBV27 with TRBJ2-7; D not certain. In nucleotides, the CDR3 is TGTGCCAGCGGGCAGGAACGATACGAGCAGTACTTC. Its translation is CASGQERYEQYF.